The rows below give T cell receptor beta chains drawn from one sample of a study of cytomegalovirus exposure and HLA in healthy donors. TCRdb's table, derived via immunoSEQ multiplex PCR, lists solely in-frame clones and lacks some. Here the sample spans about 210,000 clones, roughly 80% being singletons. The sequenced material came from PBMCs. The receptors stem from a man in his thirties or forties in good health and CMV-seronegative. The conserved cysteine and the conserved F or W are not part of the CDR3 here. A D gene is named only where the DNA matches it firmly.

CDR3aa: ASSFNSLWETQY
v_gene: TRBV28
d_gene: NA
len: 12

CDR3aa: ATSREDRGPGGYT
v_gene: TRBV15
d_gene: TRBD1
len: 13

CDR3aa: ASRRGTKTYEQY
v_gene: TRBV6-5
d_gene: NA
len: 12

CDR3aa: ASSPHPVSTNEKLF
v_gene: TRBV6-9
d_gene: NA
len: 14

CDR3aa: ASSETNYGYT
v_gene: TRBV5-4
d_gene: NA
len: 10

CDR3aa: ASSLGGGKQY
v_gene: TRBV11-2
d_gene: TRBD2
len: 10

CDR3aa: ASSWGTGGAKTQY
v_gene: TRBV5-4
d_gene: TRBD1
len: 13

CDR3aa: ASRYLAGMETQY
v_gene: TRBV2
d_gene: NA
len: 12

CDR3aa: ASSQGGQGTYEQY
v_gene: TRBV4-1
d_gene: TRBD1
len: 13

CDR3aa: ASSEAGQGEKLF
v_gene: TRBV2
d_gene: TRBD1
len: 12

CDR3aa: AISGWETGNGYT
v_gene: TRBV10-3
d_gene: TRBD1
len: 12